Below, 9 T cell receptor beta chains from the same sample are listed, as sequenced in a study of blood T cell repertoires in COVID-19. TCRdb's copy holds only in-frame clones and misses some; the assay was immunoSEQ multiplex PCR. The sample records 71,000 or so clones, about 90% being singletons. The sample comprised peripheral blood. These receptors all stem from a middle-aged man with active COVID-19.

This clone has just one count. CDR3 in amino acids: CASGLVISGRDHTDTQYF. CDR3 nucleotide sequence: TGTGCTAGTGGTTTGGTAATTAGCGGGAGGGATCACACAGATACGCAGTATTTT. The J gene is TRBJ2-3, the V gene TRBV12-5, with 11 nucleotides matching TRBD2. The CDR3 is 18 amino acids. V trimming: 0 bases; J trimming: 2 bases; junction bases outside the gene matches: 7. CDR1 is LGHNT and CDR2 is FRNRAP in the germline V gene. The entire variable domain, with the rest obtained from reference TRBV12-5 and TRBJ2-3, is as follows: DARVTQTPRHKVTEMGQEVTMRCQPILGHNTVFWYRQTMMQGLELLAYFRNRAPLDDSGMPKDRFSAEMPDATLATLKIQPSEPRDSAVYFCASGLVISGRDHTDTQYFGPGTRLTVL.

The chain links TRBV2 to TRBJ2-1, with 10 bases aligning to TRBD2. Germline V gives CDR1 SNHLY, CDR2 FYNNEI. The CDR3 contains 16 residues. J was trimmed by 8 bases and V by 6 bases; bases with no gene match: 13. The CDR3 is CASSQNRASGGYEQFF. CDR3 coding DNA: TGTGCCAGCAGCCAAAATCGTGCTAGCGGGGGATATGAGCAGTTCTTC. The whole variable domain, filled in from reference TRBV2 and TRBJ2-1, reads EPEVTQTPSHQVTQMGQEVILRCVPISNHLYFYWYRQILGQKVEFLVSFYNNEISEKSEIFDDQFSVERPDGSNFTLKIRSTKLEDSAMYFCASSQNRASGGYEQFFGPGTRLTVL.

The V gene is TRBV5-6, the J gene TRBJ2-7; 13 nucleotides align to TRBD2. Germline V gene lookup returns CDR1 SGHDT and CDR2 YYEEEE. The CDR3 contains 17 residues. The trim removed 1 base at V and 5 bases at J, leaving 9 bases unmatched. As DNA, the CDR3 is TGTGCCAGCAGCTTGCAAACTAGCGGGGGGGCATACGACGAGCAGTACTTC. Encoded protein: CASSLQTSGGAYDEQYF. Looking up the rest from reference TRBV5-6 and TRBJ2-7 gives the full variable domain: DAGVTQSPTHLIKTRGQQVTLRCSPKSGHDTVSWYQQALGQGPQFIFQYYEEEERQRGNFPDRFSGHQFPNYSSELNVNALLLGDSALYLCASSLQTSGGAYDEQYFGPGTRLTVT.

The chain couples TRBV19 to TRBJ1-1; tentatively, D is TRBD1 (5 bases). Germline V gene sequence: CDR1 LNHDA, CDR2 SQIVND (reference sequence). The V and J ends lost 2 bases and 1 base respectively, with 11 bases between them. This CDR3 region has 15 residues. In nucleotides, the CDR3 is TGTGCCAGTAGTATACATCAGGGTAGGAACACTGAAGCTTTCTTT. Residues: CASSIHQGRNTEAFF. Full variable domain (missing parts from reference TRBV19 and TRBJ1-1): DGGITQSPKYLFRKEGQNVTLSCEQNLNHDAMYWYRQDPGQGLRLIYYSQIVNDFQKGDIAEGYSVSREKKESFPLTVTSAQKNPTAFYLCASSIHQGRNTEAFFGQGTRLTVV.

DNA for the CDR3: TGTGCCAGCAGCGACCGCAGGGGGCTCAGCGGGGAGCTGTTTTTT. Translation: CASSDRRGLSGELFF. V usage is TRBV7-2 and J usage is TRBJ2-2, with 8 bases matching TRBD1. The trim removed 5 bases at V and 7 bases at J, leaving 9 bases unmatched. The CDR3 runs 15 residues. Germline assignment: CDR1 SGHTA and CDR2 FQGNSA.

A note on this clone: Sequence at one end of the junction differs from germline and may be a read error. The chain combines TRBV5-1 with TRBJ2-7, with 7 positions matching TRBD1. Germline V lookup: CDR1 SGHRS, CDR2 YFSETQ. There are 14 residues in the CDR3. The CDR3 coding sequence is TGCGCCAGCAGCTTGGACGGGACAGTCTCCTGGAAGGACTTC. Its translation is CASSLDGTVSWKDF.

CDR3 residues: CSVRTGLAGGRSGELFF. The CDR3 region has the DNA TGCAGCGTGCGTACGGGACTAGCGGGCGGTAGGTCCGGGGAGCTGTTTTTT. This chain uses TRBV29-1 with TRBJ2-2; 12 bases map to TRBD2. V lost 6 bases and J lost 6; bases outside the gene matches: 14. This CDR3 spans 17 amino acids. Germline assignment: CDR1 SQVTM and CDR2 ANQGSEA.

This sequence joins TRBV4-2 and TRBJ2-7, with TRBD1 identical over 8 bases. V shed 1 base and J 4 bases; nucleotides not matched to a gene: 6. CDR1 is LGHNA, CDR2 YNFKEQ, per germline. The length of the CDR3 is 15 residues. CDR3 coding DNA: TGTGCCAGCAGCCAAGTACAGGGGGTAGTGTACGAGCAGTACTTC. Protein sequence: CASSQVQGVVYEQYF.

The rearrangement uses TRBV5-1 and TRBJ2-2; D ambiguous. Trimming cost V 8 bases and J 1 base, with 12 bases left between them. The CDR3 contains 14 residues. CDR1 is SGHRS and CDR2 is YFSETQ in the germline V gene. The CDR3: CASRQGGNTGELFF. The CDR3 DNA is TGCGCCAGTCGACAAGGTGGGAACACCGGGGAGCTGTTTTTT.